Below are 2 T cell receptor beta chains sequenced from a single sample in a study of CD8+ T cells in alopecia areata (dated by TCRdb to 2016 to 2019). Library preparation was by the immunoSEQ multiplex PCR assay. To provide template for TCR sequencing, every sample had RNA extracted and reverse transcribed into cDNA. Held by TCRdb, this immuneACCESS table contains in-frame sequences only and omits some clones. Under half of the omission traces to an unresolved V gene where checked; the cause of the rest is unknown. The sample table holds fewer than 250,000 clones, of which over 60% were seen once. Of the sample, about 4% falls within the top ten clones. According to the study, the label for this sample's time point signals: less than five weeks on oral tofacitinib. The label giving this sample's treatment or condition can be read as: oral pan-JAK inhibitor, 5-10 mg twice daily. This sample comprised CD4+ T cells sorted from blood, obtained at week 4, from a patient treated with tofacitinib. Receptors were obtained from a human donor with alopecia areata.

The CDR3 nucleotides are TGCGCCAGCAGCTTGGGCCCAATTACCACTAGCGGGGTAAATAATGAGCAGTTCTTC. As protein: CASSLGPITTSGVNNEQFF. The chain combines TRBV5-1 with TRBJ2-1; TRBD2 aligns across 10 bases. There are 19 residues in the CDR3. Germline V gives CDR1 SGHRS, CDR2 YFSETQ. With V trimmed by 0 bases and J by 7 bases, 16 bases remained unmatched.

The CDR3 here is CAISLAEGDTQYF. The CDR3 nucleotides read TGTGCCATCAGTCTCGCCGAGGGGGATACGCAGTATTTT. The gene calls are TRBV10-3 and TRBJ2-3; D may be TRBD1 or TRBD2 (5 bases each). V gave up 5 bases and J gave up 6 bases, with 12 bases separating them. The CDR3 runs to 13 residues. CDR1 and CDR2 (germline): ENHRY, SYGVKD.